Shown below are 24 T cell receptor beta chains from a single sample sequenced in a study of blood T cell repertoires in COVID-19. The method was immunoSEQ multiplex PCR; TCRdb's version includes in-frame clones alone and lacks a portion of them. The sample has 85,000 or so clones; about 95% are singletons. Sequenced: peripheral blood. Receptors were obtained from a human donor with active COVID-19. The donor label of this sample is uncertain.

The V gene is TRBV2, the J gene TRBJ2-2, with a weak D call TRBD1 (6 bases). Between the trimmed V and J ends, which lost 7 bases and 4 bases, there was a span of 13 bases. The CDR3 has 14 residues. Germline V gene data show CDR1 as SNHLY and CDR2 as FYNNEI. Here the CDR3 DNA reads TGTGCCAGCAAAGGACAGACAAGCACCGGGGAGCTGTTTTTT. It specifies CASKGQTSTGELFF.

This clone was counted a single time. In DNA, the CDR3 is TGTGCCAGTAGTATAGATCTTGGCCGTGGTACGCAGTATTTT. This codes for CASSIDLGRGTQYF. The chain uses TRBV19 and TRBJ2-3; no reliable D call. The CDR3 is 14 amino acids. Trimming removed 0 bases from V and 8 bases from J, with 12 bases in between. Per the germline V gene, CDR1 is LNHDA and CDR2 is SQIVND (reference sequence).

The CDR3 here is CAISGRTVQETQYF. The CDR3 nucleotides are TGTGCCATCAGTGGTAGGACAGTCCAAGAGACCCAGTACTTC. The chain is built from TRBV10-3 and TRBJ2-5, with D tentatively TRBD1 (6 bases). The CDR3 has 14 amino acids. The V gene lost 4 bases and the J gene lost 1 base, with 10 bases spanning the gap. In germline, CDR1 is ENHRY, CDR2 SYGVKD.

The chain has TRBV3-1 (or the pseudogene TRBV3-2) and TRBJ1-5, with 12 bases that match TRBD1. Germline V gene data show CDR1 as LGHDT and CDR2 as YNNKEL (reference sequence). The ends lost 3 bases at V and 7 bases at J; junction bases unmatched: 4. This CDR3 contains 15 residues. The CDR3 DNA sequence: TGTGCCAGCAGCCAGGGACAGGGGGCAGGACAGCCCCAGCATTTT. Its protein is CASSQGQGAGQPQHF.

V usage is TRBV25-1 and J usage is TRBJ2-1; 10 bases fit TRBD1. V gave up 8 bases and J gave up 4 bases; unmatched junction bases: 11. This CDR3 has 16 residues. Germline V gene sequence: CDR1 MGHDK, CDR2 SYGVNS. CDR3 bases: TGTGCCAGCGAATCGAGGACAGGGGGATTATACAATGAGCAGTTCTTC. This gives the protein CASESRTGGLYNEQFF.

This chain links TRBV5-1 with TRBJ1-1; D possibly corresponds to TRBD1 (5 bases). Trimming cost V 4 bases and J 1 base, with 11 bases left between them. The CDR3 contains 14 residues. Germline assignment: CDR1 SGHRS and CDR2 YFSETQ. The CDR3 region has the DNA TGCGCCAGCAGCCGGGGGACCGAGAACACTGAAGCTTTCTTT. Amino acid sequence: CASSRGTENTEAFF.

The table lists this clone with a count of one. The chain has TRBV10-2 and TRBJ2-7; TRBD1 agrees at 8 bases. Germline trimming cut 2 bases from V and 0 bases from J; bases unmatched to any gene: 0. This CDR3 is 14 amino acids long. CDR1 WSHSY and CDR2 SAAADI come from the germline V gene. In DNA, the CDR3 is TGCGCCAGCAGTGAGACAGGGGGCTCCTACGAGCAGTACTTC. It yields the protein CASSETGGSYEQYF.

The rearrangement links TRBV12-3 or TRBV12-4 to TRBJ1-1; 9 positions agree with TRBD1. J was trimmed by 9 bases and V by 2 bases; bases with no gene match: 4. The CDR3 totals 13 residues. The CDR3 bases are TGTGCCAGCAGTTTACCACAGGGGGCGAAAGCTTTCTTT. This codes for CASSLPQGAKAFF.

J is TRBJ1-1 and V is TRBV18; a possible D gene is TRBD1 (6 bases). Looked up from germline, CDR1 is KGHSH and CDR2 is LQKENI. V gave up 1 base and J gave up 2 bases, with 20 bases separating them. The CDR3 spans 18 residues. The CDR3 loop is CASSPQRATGLLNTEAFF. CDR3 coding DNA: TGTGCCAGCTCACCACAGAGGGCGACAGGACTGTTAAACACTGAAGCTTTCTTT. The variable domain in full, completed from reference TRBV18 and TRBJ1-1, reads NAGVMQNPRHLVRRRGQEARLRCSPMKGHSHVYWYRQLPEEGLKFMVYLQKENIIDESGMPKERFSAEFPKEGPSILRIQQVVRGDSAAYFCASSPQRATGLLNTEAFFGQGTRLTVV.

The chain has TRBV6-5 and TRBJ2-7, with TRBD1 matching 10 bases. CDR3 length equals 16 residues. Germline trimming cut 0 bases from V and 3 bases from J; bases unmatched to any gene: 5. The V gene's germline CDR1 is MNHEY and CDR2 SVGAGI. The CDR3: CASSYSIRDRGYEQYF. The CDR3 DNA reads TGTGCCAGCAGTTACTCAATTCGGGACAGGGGCTACGAGCAGTACTTC.

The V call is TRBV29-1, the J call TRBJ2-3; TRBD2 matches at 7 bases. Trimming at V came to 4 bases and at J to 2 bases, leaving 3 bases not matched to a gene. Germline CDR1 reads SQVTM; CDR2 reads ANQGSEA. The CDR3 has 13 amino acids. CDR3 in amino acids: CSVALAATDTQYF. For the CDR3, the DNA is TGCAGCGTTGCCCTAGCGGCCACAGATACGCAGTATTTT.

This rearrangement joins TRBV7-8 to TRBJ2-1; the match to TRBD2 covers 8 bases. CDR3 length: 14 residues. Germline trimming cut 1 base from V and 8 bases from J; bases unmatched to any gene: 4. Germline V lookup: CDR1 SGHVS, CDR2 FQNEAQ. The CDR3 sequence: CASSLEHGGDEQFF. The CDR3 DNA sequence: TGTGCCAGCAGCTTAGAACACGGGGGGGATGAGCAGTTCTTC.

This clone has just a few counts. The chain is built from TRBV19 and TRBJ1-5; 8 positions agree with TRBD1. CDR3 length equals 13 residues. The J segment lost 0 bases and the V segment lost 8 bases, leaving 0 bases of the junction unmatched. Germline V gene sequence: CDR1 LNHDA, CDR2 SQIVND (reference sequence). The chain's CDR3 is CASDRGSNQPQHF. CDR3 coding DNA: TGTGCCAGTGACAGGGGTAGCAATCAGCCCCAGCATTTT. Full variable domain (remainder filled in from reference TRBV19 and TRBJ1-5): DGGITQSPKYLFRKEGQNVTLSCEQNLNHDAMYWYRQDPGQGLRLIYYSQIVNDFQKGDIAEGYSVSREKKESFPLTVTSAQKNPTAFYLCASDRGSNQPQHFGDGTRLSIL.

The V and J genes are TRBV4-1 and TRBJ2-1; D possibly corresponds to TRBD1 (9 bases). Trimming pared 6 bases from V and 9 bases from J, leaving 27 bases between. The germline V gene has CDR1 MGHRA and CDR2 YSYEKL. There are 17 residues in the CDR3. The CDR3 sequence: CASSRQGVVTSASEQFF. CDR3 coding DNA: TGCGCCAGCAGTAGACAGGGGGTAGTGACTAGCGCGAGTGAGCAGTTCTTC.

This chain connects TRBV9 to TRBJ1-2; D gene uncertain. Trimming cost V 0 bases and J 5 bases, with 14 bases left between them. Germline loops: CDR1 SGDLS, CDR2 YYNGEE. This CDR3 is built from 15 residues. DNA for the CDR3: TGTGCCAGCAGCGTAGATCCCCAGGTCGGATATGGCTACACCTTC. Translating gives CASSVDPQVGYGYTF.

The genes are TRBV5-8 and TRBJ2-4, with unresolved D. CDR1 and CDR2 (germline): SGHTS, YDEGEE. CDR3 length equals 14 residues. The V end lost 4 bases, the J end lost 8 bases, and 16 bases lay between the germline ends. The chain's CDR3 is CASSPGDGTYIQYF. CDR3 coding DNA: TGTGCCAGCAGCCCCGGAGATGGAACGTACATTCAGTACTTC. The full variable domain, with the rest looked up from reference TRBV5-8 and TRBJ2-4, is EAGVTQSPTHLIKTRGQQATLRCSPISGHTSVYWYQQALGLGLQFLLWYDEGEERNRGNFPPRFSGRQFPNYSSELNVNALELEDSALYLCASSPGDGTYIQYFGAGTRLSVL.

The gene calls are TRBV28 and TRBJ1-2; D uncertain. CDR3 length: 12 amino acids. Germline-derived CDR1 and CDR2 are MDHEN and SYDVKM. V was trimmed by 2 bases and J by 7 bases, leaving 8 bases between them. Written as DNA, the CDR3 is TGTGCCAGCAGTTTACAGGTTCCTGGCTACACCTTC. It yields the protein CASSLQVPGYTF.

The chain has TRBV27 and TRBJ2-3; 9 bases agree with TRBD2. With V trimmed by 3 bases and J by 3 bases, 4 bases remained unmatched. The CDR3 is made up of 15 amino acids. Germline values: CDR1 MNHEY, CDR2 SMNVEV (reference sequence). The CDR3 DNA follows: TGTGCCAGCAGTTTTTCCAGCGGGGGGACAGATACGCAGTATTTT. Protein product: CASSFSSGGTDTQYF.

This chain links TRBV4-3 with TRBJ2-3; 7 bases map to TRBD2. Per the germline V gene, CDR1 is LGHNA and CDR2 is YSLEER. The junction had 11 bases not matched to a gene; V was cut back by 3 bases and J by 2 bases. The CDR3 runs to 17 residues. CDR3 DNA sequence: TGCGCCAGCAGCCAGGGCCCGCGCGGGAGTTCCACAGATACGCAGTATTTT. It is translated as CASSQGPRGSSTDTQYF.

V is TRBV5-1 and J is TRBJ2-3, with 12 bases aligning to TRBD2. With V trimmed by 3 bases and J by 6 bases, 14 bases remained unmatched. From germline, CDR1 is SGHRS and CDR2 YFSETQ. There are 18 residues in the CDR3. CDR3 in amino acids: CASSSIQLGLAGLDTQYF. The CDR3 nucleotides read TGCGCCAGCAGCTCTATTCAACTCGGACTAGCGGGACTGGATACGCAGTATTTT.

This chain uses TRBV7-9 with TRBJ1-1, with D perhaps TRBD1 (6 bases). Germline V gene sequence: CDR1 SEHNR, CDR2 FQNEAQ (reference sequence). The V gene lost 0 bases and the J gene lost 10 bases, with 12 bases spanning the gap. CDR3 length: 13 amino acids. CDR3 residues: CASSLAPQGVAFF. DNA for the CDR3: TGTGCCAGCAGCTTAGCGCCACAGGGAGTAGCTTTCTTT.

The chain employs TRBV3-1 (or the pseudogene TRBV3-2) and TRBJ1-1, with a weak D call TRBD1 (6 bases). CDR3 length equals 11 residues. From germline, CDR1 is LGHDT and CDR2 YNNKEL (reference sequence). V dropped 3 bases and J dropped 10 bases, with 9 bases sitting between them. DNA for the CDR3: TGTGCCAGCAGCCAGACAGGAATAGCTTTCTTT. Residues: CASSQTGIAFF.

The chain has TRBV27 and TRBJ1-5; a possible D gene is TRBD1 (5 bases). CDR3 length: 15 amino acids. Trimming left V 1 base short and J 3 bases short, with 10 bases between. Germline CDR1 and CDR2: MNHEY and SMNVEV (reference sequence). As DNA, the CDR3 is TGTGCCAGCAGTTTATTCGGGGGGTACAATCAGCCCCAGCATTTT. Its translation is CASSLFGGYNQPQHF.

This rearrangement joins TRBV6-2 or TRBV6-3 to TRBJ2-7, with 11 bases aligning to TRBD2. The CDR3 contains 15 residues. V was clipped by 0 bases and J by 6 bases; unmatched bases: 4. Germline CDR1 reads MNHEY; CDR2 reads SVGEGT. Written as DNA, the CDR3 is TGTGCCAGCAGTTACTCACTAGCGGGAGCAGGCGAGCAGTACTTC. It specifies CASSYSLAGAGEQYF.